Listed below are T cell receptor beta chains from one sample, sequenced in a study of CD8 T cells in ankylosing spondylitis. TCRdb re-called the 5' RACE reads through MiXCR, storing one row per CDR3 protein. Altogether fewer than 250,000 distinct CDR3 sequences are present, about a sixth being singletons, with the ten largest covering about two fifths. The sample was blood, either unsorted or a sorted T cell fraction (not recorded which). The receptor set was obtained from a male donor with ankylosing spondylitis. Each CDR3 is given with its conserved first and last residue. Fields, in order: CDR3 protein, CDR3 DNA, V gene, J gene, clone size, D gene. A D gene is named only where the DNA matches it firmly. A row's size may be missing; if present it is once, few, many or a size class.

CSALVGPGGEQFF,TGCAGTGCTCTGGTGGGCCCAGGTGGTGAGCAGTTCTTC,TRBV20-1,TRBJ2-1,few,-
CASSFQRSTEAFF,TGTGCCAGCAGTTTCCAACGGAGCACTGAAGCTTTCTTT,TRBV12-3/TRBV12-4,TRBJ1-1,few,-
CASGQGSNTGELFF,TGTGCCAGCGGACAGGGTTCGAACACCGGGGAGCTGTTTTTT,TRBV9,TRBJ2-2,-,TRBD1
CASSLGPRRPQHF,TGTGCCAGCAGCTTAGGCCCGAGACGGCCCCAGCATTTT,TRBV7-9,TRBJ1-5,few,-
CASSLDRFREQYF,TGTGCCAGCAGTTTAGACAGGTTTCGCGAGCAGTACTTC,TRBV27,TRBJ2-7,-,-
CAWSGLGTEAFF,TGTGCCTGGAGTGGCTTGGGGACTGAAGCTTTCTTT,TRBV30,TRBJ1-1,-,-
CASSQVGMNTEAFF,TGCGCCAGCAGCCAAGTAGGGATGAACACTGAAGCTTTCTTT,TRBV4-1,TRBJ1-1,few,-
CASSIVDGVEAFF,TGTGCCAGTAGTATCGTCGACGGAGTTGAAGCTTTCTTT,TRBV19,TRBJ1-1,few,-
CASSWRGSGYNEQFF,TGTGCCAGCAGCTGGCGGGGCTCGGGTTACAATGAGCAGTTCTTC,TRBV7-8,TRBJ2-1,many,-
CASSFAMNTEAFF,TGTGCCAGCAGTTTCGCAATGAACACTGAAGCTTTCTTT,TRBV12-3/TRBV12-4,TRBJ1-1,many,-
CSARTENYEQYF,TGCAGTGCTAGGACAGAGAACTACGAGCAGTACTTC,TRBV20-1,TRBJ2-7,many,-
CASSKVQVASSYNEQFF,TGTGCCAGCAGCAAAGTACAGGTGGCCAGCTCCTACAATGAGCAGTTCTTC,TRBV7-8,TRBJ2-1,-,-
CASSQKGQRNTEAFF,TGTGCCAGCAGCCAAAAGGGACAGCGGAACACTGAAGCTTTCTTT,TRBV7-9,TRBJ1-1,few,TRBD1
CASSFAEVYGYTF,TGTGCCAGCAGTTTTGCGGAAGTCTATGGCTACACCTTC,TRBV12-3/TRBV12-4,TRBJ1-2,few,-
CSADNYGYTF,TGCAGTGCTGATAACTATGGCTACACCTTC,TRBV20-1,TRBJ1-2,-,-
CASSPLTGGHNEQFF,TGTGCCAGCAGCCCCTTGACCGGGGGACACAATGAGCAGTTCTTC,TRBV7-9,TRBJ2-1,-,-
CASSPDPGQPQHF,TGTGCCAGCAGTCCCGACCCAGGCCAGCCCCAGCATTTT,TRBV12-3/TRBV12-4,TRBJ1-5,-,-
CSARANSLRADEQFF,TGCAGTGCTAGAGCCAATAGCCTGAGGGCCGATGAGCAGTTCTTC,TRBV20-1,TRBJ2-1,-,-
CATSVYEQYF,TGTGCCACCTCCGTCTACGAGCAGTACTTC,TRBV6-1,TRBJ2-7,few,-
CASSLGSGILTDTQYF,TGTGCCAGCAGCTTAGGGTCAGGAATACTCACAGATACGCAGTATTTT,TRBV7-2,TRBJ2-3,few,-
CASSYYTGGNEQFF,TGTGCCAGCAGTTATTATACAGGGGGCAATGAGCAGTTCTTC,TRBV6-2/TRBV6-3,TRBJ2-1,-,TRBD1
CASSLVSSGVSYEQYF,TGTGCCAGCAGCTTAGTTTCTAGCGGTGTCTCCTACGAGCAGTACTTC,TRBV7-2,TRBJ2-7,-,TRBD2
CASSEIPPGIYSNQPQHF,TGTGCCAGCAGCGAGATACCCCCAGGGATCTATAGCAATCAGCCCCAGCATTTT,TRBV9,TRBJ1-5,-,-
CASAKGQNEQYF,TGTGCCAGCGCGAAGGGGCAGAACGAGCAGTACTTC,TRBV12-3/TRBV12-4,TRBJ2-7,-,-
CASSHLQGPYGYTF,TGCGCCAGCAGCCATTTACAGGGTCCCTATGGCTACACCTTC,TRBV4-1,TRBJ1-2,-,-
CASSLEGAGYTF,TGCGCCAGCAGCTTGGAGGGGGCAGGCTACACCTTC,TRBV5-1,TRBJ1-2,few,TRBD1